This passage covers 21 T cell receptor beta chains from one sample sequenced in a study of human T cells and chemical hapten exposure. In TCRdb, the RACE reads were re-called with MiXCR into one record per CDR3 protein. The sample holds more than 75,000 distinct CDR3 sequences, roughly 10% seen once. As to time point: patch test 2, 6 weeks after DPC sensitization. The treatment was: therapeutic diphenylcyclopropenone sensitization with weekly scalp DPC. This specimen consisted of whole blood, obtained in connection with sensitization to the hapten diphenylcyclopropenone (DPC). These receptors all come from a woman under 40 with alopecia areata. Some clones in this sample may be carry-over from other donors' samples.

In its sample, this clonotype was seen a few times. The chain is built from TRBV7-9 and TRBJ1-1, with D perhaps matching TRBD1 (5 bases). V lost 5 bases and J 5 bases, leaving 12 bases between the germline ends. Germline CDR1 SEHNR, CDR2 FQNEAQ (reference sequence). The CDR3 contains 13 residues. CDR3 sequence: CASSLQGETEAFF. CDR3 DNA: TGTGCCAGCAGCCTGCAAGGGGAGACTGAAGCTTTCTTT.

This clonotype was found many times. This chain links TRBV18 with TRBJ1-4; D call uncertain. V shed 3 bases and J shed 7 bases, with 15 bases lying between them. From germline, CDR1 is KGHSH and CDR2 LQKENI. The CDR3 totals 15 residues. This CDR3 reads CASSPAPDSSEKLFF. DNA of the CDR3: TGTGCCAGCTCACCTGCCCCGGATTCGAGTGAAAAACTGTTTTTT.

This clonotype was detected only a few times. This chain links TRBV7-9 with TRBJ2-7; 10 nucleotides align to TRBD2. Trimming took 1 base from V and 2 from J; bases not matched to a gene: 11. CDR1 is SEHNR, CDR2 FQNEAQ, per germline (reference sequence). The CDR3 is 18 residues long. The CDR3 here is CASSLVSSGGPNAYEQYF. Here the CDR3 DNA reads TGTGCCAGCAGCTTAGTGTCTAGCGGGGGCCCAAACGCCTACGAGCAGTACTTC.

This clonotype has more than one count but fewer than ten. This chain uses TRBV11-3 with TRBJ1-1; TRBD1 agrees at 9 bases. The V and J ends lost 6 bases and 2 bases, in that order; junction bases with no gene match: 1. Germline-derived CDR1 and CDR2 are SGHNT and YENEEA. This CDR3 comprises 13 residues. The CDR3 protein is CASRGQGNTEAFF. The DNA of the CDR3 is TGTGCCAGCAGGGGACAGGGAAACACTGAAGCTTTCTTT. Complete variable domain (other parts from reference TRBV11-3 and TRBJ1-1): EAGVVQSPRYKIIEKKQPVAFWCNPISGHNTLYWYLQNLGQGPELLIRYENEEAVDDSQLPKDRFSAERLKGVDSTLKIQPAELGDSAVYLCASRGQGNTEAFFGQGTRLTVV.

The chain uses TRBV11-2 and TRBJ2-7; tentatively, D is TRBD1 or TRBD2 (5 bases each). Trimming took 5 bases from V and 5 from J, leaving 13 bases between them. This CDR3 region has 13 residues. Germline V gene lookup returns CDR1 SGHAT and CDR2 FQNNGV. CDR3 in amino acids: CASSPGSGHEQYF. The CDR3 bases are TGTGCCAGCAGCCCAGGGAGCGGCCACGAGCAGTACTTC.

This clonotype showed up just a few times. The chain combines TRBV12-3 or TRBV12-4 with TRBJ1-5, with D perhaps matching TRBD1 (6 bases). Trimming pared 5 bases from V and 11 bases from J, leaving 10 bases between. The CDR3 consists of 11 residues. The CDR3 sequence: CASSPGDTQHF. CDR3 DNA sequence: TGTGCCAGCAGTCCCGGGGACACCCAGCATTTT.

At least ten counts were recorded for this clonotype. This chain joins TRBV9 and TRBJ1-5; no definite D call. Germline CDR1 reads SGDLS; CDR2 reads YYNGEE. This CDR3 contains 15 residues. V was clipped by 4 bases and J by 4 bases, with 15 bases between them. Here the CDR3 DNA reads TGTGCCAGCAGCACAGCCGGGAACCGAAATCAGCCCCAGCATTTT. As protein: CASSTAGNRNQPQHF.

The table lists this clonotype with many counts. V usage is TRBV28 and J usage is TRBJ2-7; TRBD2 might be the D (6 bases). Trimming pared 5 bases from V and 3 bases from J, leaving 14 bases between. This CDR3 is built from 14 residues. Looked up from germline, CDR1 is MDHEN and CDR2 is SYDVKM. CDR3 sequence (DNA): TGTGCCAGCAGTCCGTCGGGACTCATCTACGAGCAGTACTTC. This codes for CASSPSGLIYEQYF.

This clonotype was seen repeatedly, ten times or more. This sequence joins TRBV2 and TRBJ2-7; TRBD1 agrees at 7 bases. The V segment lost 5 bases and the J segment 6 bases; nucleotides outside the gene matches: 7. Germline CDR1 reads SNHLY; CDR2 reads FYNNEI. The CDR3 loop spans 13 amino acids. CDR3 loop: CASSKQGRTEQYF. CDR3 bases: TGTGCCAGCAGTAAACAGGGGCGGACCGAGCAGTACTTC.

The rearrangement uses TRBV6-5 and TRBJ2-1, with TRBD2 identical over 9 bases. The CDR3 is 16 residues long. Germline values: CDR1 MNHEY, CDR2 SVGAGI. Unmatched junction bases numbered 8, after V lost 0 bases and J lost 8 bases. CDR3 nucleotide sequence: TGTGCCAGCAGTTACTCCCAGCGGGGGGCGGGTGATGAGCAGTTCTTC. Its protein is CASSYSQRGAGDEQFF.

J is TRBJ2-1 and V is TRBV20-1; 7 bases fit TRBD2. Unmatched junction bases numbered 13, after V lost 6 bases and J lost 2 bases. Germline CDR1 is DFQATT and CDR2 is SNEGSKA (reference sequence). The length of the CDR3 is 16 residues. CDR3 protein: CSATPKASGTYNEQFF. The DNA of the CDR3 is TGCAGTGCGACCCCAAAGGCTAGCGGAACCTACAATGAGCAGTTCTTC.

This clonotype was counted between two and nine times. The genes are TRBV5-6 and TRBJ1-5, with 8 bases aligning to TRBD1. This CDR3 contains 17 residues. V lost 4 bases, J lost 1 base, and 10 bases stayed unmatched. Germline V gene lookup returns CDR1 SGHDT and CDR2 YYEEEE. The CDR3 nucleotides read TGTGCCAGCAGCCGTGAAGGACAGGGACGAAGCAATCAGCCCCAGCATTTT. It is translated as CASSREGQGRSNQPQHF.

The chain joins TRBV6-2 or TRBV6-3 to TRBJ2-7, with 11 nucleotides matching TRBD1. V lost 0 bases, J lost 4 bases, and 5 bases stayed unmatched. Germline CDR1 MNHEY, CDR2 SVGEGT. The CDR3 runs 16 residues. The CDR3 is CASSYSGQGARYEQYF. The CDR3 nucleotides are TGTGCCAGCAGTTACTCCGGACAGGGGGCGCGGTACGAGCAGTACTTC.

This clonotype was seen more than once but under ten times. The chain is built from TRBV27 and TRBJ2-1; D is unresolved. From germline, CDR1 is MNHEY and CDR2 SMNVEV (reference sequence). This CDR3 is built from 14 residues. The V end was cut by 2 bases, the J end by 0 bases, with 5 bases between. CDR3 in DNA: TGTGCCAGCAGTTTAGGCGACTCCTACAATGAGCAGTTCTTC. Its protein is CASSLGDSYNEQFF.

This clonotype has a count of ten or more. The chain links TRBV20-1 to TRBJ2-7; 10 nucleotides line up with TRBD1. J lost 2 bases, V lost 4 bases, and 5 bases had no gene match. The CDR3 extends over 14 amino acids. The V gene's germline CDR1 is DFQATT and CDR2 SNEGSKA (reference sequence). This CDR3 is CSAIPGQGTYEQYF. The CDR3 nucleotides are TGCAGTGCTATTCCGGGACAGGGGACCTACGAGCAGTACTTC.

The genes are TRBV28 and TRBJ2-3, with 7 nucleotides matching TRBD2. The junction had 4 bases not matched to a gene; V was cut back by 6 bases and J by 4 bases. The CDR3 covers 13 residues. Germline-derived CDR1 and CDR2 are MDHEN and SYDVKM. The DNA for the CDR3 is TGTGCCAGCAGCACACTAGCGCCAGATACGCAGTATTTT. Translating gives CASSTLAPDTQYF.

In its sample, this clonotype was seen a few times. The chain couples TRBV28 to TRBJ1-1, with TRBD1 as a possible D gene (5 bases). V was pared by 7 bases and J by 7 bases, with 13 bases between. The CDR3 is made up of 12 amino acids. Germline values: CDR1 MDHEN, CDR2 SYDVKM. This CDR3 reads CASKTWGGEAFF. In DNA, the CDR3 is TGTGCCAGCAAAACGTGGGGCGGTGAAGCTTTCTTT.

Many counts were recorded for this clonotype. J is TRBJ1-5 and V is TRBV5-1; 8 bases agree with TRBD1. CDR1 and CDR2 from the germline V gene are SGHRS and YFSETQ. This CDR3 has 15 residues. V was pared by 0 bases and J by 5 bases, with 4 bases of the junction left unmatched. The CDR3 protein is CASSLGQGSHQPQHF. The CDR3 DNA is TGCGCCAGCAGCTTGGGACAGGGGTCGCATCAGCCCCAGCATTTT.

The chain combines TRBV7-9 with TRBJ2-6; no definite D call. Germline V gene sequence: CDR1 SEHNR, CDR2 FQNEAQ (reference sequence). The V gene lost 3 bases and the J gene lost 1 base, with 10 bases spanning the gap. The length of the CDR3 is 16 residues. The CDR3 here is CASSFTPSSGANVLTF. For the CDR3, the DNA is TGTGCCAGCAGCTTTACACCATCTTCTGGGGCCAACGTCCTGACTTTC.

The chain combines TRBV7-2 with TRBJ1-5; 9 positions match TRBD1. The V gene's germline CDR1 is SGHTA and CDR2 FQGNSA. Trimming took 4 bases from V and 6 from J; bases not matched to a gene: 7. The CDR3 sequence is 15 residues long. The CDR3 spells CASSSRQGVLQPQHF. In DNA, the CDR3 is TGTGCCAGCAGCTCCCGACAGGGGGTACTTCAGCCCCAGCATTTT. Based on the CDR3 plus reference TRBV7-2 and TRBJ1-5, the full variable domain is GAGVSQSPSNKVTEKGKDVELRCDPISGHTALYWYRQSLGQGLEFLIYFQGNSAPDKSGLPSDRFSAERTGGSVSTLTIQRTQQEDSAVYLCASSSRQGVLQPQHFGDGTRLSIL.

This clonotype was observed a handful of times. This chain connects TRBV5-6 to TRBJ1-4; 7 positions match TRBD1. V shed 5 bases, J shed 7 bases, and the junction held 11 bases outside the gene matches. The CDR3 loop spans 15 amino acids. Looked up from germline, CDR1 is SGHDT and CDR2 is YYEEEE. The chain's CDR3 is CASSLIQGNIEKLFF. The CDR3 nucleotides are TGTGCCAGCAGTCTGATACAGGGGAACATTGAAAAACTGTTTTTT.